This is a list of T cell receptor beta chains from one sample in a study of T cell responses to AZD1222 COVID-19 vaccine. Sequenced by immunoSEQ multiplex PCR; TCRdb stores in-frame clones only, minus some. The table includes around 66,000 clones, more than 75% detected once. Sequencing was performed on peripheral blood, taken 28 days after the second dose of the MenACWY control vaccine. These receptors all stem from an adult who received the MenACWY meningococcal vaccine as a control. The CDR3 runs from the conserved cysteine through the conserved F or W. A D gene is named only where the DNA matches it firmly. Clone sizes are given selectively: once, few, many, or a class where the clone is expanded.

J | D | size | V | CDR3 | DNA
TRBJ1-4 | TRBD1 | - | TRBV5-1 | CASSLGTGIEKLFF | TGCGCCAGCAGCTTAGGGACAGGGATTGAAAAACTGTTTTTT
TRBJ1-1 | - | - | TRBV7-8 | CASSLYSDTEAFF | TGTGCCAGCAGCTTATACTCGGACACTGAAGCTTTCTTT
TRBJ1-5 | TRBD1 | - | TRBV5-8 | CASRHRGGGNQPQHF | TGTGCCAGCAGGCACAGGGGCGGAGGGAATCAGCCCCAGCATTTT
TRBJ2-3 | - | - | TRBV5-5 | CASSLQPSTDTQYF | TGTGCCAGCAGCTTGCAGCCCAGCACAGATACGCAGTATTTT
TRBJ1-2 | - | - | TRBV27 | CASSLSRGADYGYTF | TGTGCCAGCAGTTTATCAAGGGGGGCAGACTATGGCTACACCTTC
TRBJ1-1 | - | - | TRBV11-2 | CASSQGYTEAFF | TGTGCCAGCAGCCAAGGGTACACTGAAGCTTTCTTT
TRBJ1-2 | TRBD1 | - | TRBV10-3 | CAIKGDRAYGYTF | TGTGCCATCAAAGGGGACAGGGCGTATGGCTACACCTTC
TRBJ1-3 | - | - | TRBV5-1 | CASSLGAVGTGNTIYF | TGCGCCAGCAGCTTGGGGGCGGTTGGTACTGGAAACACCATATATTTT
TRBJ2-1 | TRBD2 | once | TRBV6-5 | CATRGLAGFNEQFF | TGTGCCACCCGGGGACTAGCGGGATTCAATGAGCAGTTCTTC
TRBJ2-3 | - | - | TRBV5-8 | CASNTGAVVQYF | TGTGCCAGCAACACGGGGGCAGTTGTGCAGTATTTT
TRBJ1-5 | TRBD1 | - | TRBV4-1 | CASSPTARRTGDRSNQPQHF | TGCGCCAGCAGCCCAACCGCCCGGAGGACAGGGGATCGGAGCAATCAGCCCCAGCATTTT
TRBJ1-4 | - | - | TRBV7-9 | CASSSEPSATNEKLFF | TGTGCCAGCAGCTCGGAACCCTCAGCAACTAATGAAAAACTGTTTTTT
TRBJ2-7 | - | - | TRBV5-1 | CASRGEASYEQYF | TGCGCCAGCAGGGGGGAAGCGAGCTACGAGCAGTACTTC
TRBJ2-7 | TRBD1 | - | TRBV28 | CASSFDTGVFYEQYF | TGTGCCAGCAGTTTCGACACAGGGGTGTTCTACGAGCAGTACTTC
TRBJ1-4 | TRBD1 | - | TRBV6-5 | CASSYSGQGGEKLFF | TGTGCCAGCAGTTACTCGGGACAGGGTGGGGAAAAACTGTTTTTT
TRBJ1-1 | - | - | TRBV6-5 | CASSLHQDTEAFF | TGTGCCAGCAGCCTACACCAGGACACTGAAGCTTTCTTT
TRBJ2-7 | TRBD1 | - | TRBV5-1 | CASNRGTGDYEQYF | TGCGCCAGCAACCGGGGGACAGGGGACTACGAGCAGTACTTC
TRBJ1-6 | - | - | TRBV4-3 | CASSQESGVRYSPLHF | TGCGCCAGCAGCCAAGAGTCGGGGGTTAGATATTCACCCCTCCACTTT
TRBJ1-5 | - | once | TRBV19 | CASTLPEGSGNQPQHF | TGTGCCAGTACCCTCCCCGAGGGTAGCGGCAATCAGCCCCAGCATTTT
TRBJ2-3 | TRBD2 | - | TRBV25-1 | CASSPREGFTDTQYF | TGTGCCAGCAGTCCTCGGGAGGGATTCACAGATACGCAGTATTTT
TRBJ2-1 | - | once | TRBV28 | CASSPGVPTRRFF | TGTGCCAGCAGTCCCGGGGTCCCCACTCGCCGGTTCTTC
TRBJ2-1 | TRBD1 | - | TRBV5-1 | CASSSDRGLWNEQFF | TGCGCCAGCAGCTCAGACAGGGGGCTGTGGAATGAGCAGTTCTTC
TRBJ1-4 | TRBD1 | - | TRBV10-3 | CAIRGDSEKLFF | TGTGCCATCAGGGGGGACAGCGAAAAACTGTTTTTT
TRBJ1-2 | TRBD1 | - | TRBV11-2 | CASSGQGNYGYTF | TGTGCCAGCAGCGGACAGGGGAACTATGGCTACACCTTC
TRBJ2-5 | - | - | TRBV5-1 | CASSLMETQYF | TGCGCCAGCAGCTTGATGGAGACCCAGTACTTC
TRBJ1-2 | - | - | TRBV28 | CASSASQGVLYGYTF | TGTGCCAGCAGTGCGTCACAGGGAGTATTGTATGGCTACACCTTC
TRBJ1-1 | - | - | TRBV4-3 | CASSLTGNTEAFF | TGCGCCAGCAGCCTTACAGGTAACACTGAAGCTTTCTTT
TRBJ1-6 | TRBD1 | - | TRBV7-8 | CASSLAGRGKSISPLHF | TGTGCCAGCAGCTTAGCTGGCAGGGGGAAAAGTATTTCACCCCTCCACTTT
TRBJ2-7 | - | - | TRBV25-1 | CASSRGGFQYF | TGTGCCAGCAGTAGAGGGGGGTTCCAGTACTTC
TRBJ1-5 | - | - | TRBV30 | CAWSGSGDQPQHF | TGTGCCTGGAGTGGCAGCGGTGATCAGCCCCAGCATTTT
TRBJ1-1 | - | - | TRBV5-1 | CASNIQENTEAFF | TGCGCCAGCAACATACAGGAGAACACTGAAGCTTTCTTT
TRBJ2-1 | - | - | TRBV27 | CASSPQGINEQFF | TGTGCCAGCAGTCCCCAGGGGATCAATGAGCAGTTCTTC
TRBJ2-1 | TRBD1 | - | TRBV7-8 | CASSRNRTGSSYNEQFF | TGTGCCAGCAGCCGAAACCGGACAGGGAGCTCCTACAATGAGCAGTTCTTC
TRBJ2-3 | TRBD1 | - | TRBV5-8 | CASSPGQGADTQYF | TGTGCCAGCAGCCCAGGACAGGGAGCAGATACGCAGTATTTT
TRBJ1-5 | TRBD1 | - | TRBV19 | CASSIEAPGQGNQPQHF | TGTGCCAGTAGTATAGAGGCCCCCGGACAGGGTAATCAGCCCCAGCATTTT
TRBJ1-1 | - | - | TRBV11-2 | CASSLSGPTEAFF | TGTGCCAGCAGCTTATCAGGTCCCACTGAAGCTTTCTTT
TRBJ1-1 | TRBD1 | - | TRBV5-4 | CASSPQGRDGTEAFF | TGTGCCAGCAGCCCACAGGGGAGGGATGGCACTGAAGCTTTCTTT
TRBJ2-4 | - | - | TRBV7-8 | CASSLVRGELRGNIQYF | TGTGCCAGCAGCTTAGTAAGGGGGGAACTGCGCGGAAACATTCAGTACTTC
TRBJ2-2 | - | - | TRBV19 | CASRMAGMAGELFF | TGTGCCAGTAGGATGGCGGGGATGGCCGGGGAGCTGTTTTTT
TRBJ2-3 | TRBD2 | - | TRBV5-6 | CASSLTLAGAVQDTQYF | TGTGCCAGCAGCTTGACACTAGCGGGGGCAGTTCAGGATACGCAGTATTTT
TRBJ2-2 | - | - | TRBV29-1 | CSVERGAGTGELFF | TGCAGCGTTGAAAGGGGGGCCGGCACCGGGGAGCTGTTTTTT
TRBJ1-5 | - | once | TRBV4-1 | CASSQNGQPQHF | TGCGCCAGCAGCCAAAATGGTCAGCCCCAGCATTTT
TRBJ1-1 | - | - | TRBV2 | CASSVRRAGNTEAFF | TGTGCCAGCAGTGTCCGTCGGGCTGGGAACACTGAAGCTTTCTTT
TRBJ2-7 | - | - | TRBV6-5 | CASRGRFVYF | TGTGCCAGCAGGGGGAGGTTTGTGTACTTC
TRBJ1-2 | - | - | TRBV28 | CASSLGTALAYGYTF | TGTGCCAGCAGCCTAGGGACGGCTCTCGCCTATGGCTACACCTTC
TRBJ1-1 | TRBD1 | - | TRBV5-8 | CASSRNWGQATEAFF | TGTGCCAGCAGCCGCAACTGGGGACAGGCCACTGAAGCTTTCTTT
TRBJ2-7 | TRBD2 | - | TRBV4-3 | CASSQDRQPLAGGSGYEQYF | TGCGCCAGCAGCCAAGATCGCCAACCACTAGCGGGAGGAAGCGGGTACGAGCAGTACTTC
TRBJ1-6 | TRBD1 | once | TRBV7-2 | CASSLGQGVGSPLHF | TGTGCCAGCAGCTTAGGACAGGGGGTTGGTTCACCCCTCCACTTT
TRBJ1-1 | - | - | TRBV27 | CASSLLINTEAFF | TGTGCCAGCAGTTTATTGATAAACACTGAAGCTTTCTTT
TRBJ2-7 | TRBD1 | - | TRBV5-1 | CASSSGQGVPYEQYF | TGCGCCAGCAGCTCTGGACAGGGGGTCCCGTACGAGCAGTACTTC
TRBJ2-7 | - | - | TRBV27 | CASSLSSVTYEQYF | TGTGCCAGCAGTTTATCCTCAGTTACCTACGAGCAGTACTTC
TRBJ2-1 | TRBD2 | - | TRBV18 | CASSPPRLAGVSSYNEQFF | TGTGCCAGCTCACCACCGCGGCTAGCGGGAGTGAGCTCCTACAATGAGCAGTTCTTC
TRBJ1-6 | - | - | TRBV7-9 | CASSLGSFGANSPLHF | TGTGCCAGCAGCTTAGGCAGCTTCGGAGCCAATTCACCCCTCCACTTT
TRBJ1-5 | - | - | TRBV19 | CASRARTTTDSNQPQHF | TGTGCCAGTAGGGCCCGGACGACGACTGATAGCAATCAGCCCCAGCATTTT
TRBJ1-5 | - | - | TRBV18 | CASSPVDYFNQPQHF | TGTGCCAGCTCACCGGTGGACTATTTTAATCAGCCCCAGCATTTT